Shown below are 32 T cell receptor beta chains from a single sample sequenced in a study of blood T cell repertoires in COVID-19. Assay used: immunoSEQ multiplex PCR; TCRdb lists only in-frame clones, some missing. The profile covers around 400,000 clones, with about 89% appearing a single time and about 2.3% taken by the ten largest. What was sequenced was peripheral blood. The receptors shown here come from a woman aged 55 to 70 with COVID-19, enrolled during active disease.

V and J are TRBV6-1 and TRBJ1-4; D is uncertain. V lost 2 bases and J 5 bases, leaving 6 bases between the germline ends. Germline V gene data show CDR1 as MNHNS and CDR2 as SASEGT. The CDR3 runs 13 residues. The DNA for the CDR3 is TGTGCCAGCAGTGAAACTATAAATGAAAAACTGTTTTTT. Its translation is CASSETINEKLFF.

This chain uses TRBV6-5 with TRBJ2-2; 9 bases are shared with TRBD1. The CDR3 extends over 15 amino acids. The germline V gene encodes CDR1 MNHEY and CDR2 SVGAGI. V lost 6 bases to trimming and J lost 6 bases; unmatched junction nucleotides: 8. The DNA for the CDR3 is TGTGCCAGCAGCCAATTGAGACAGGGGGCCGGGGAGCTGTTTTTT. It encodes CASSQLRQGAGELFF.

This chain connects TRBV12-5 to TRBJ2-3; 7 bases line up with TRBD1. The CDR3 extends over 19 amino acids. The V and J ends lost 7 bases and 3 bases, in that order; junction bases with no gene match: 22. Germline V gives CDR1 LGHNT, CDR2 FRNRAP. CDR3 DNA: TGTGCTAGTGTCCGCCTGGTCCATAAAGACAGGGAAGTGACAGATACGCAGTATTTT. This sequence encodes CASVRLVHKDREVTDTQYF.

The chain couples TRBV18 to TRBJ2-2, with a weak D call TRBD1 (6 bases). Germline V gene sequence: CDR1 KGHSH, CDR2 LQKENI. Trimming left V 4 bases short and J 6 bases short, with 9 bases between. The CDR3 has 13 amino acids. CDR3 coding DNA: TGTGCCAGCTCACACAGGGAATCCGGGGAGCTGTTTTTT. Translating it yields CASSHRESGELFF. The full variable domain, completed using reference TRBV18 and TRBJ2-2, is NAGVMQNPRHLVRRRGQEARLRCSPMKGHSHVYWYRQLPEEGLKFMVYLQKENIIDESGMPKERFSAEFPKEGPSILRIQQVVRGDSAAYFCASSHRESGELFFGEGSRLTVL.

V and J are TRBV15 and TRBJ2-1; 9 bases align to TRBD1. CDR3 length equals 17 residues. V shed 1 base and J 8 bases; nucleotides not matched to a gene: 12. CDR1 LNHNV and CDR2 YYDKDF come from the germline V gene (reference sequence). This CDR3 reads CATSRGGRGQGVHEQFF. The CDR3 DNA follows: TGTGCCACCAGCAGAGGAGGTAGGGGACAGGGTGTCCATGAGCAGTTCTTC.

The rearrangement links TRBV4-1 to TRBJ1-6; a possible D gene is TRBD1 (5 bases). The CDR3 contains 16 residues. Per germline, CDR1 MGHRA and CDR2 YSYEKL. V lost 0 bases, J lost 7 bases, and 13 bases lay in between. In DNA, the CDR3 is TGCGCCAGCAGCCAAGACTGGGCAGGGCCAAATTCACCCCTCCACTTT. This translates into CASSQDWAGPNSPLHF.

The V and J genes are TRBV25-1 and TRBJ2-7, with D maybe TRBD2 (7 bases). The germline V gene encodes CDR1 MGHDK and CDR2 SYGVNS. Trimming took 9 bases from V and 2 from J, leaving 11 bases between them. CDR3 size: 12 residues. CDR3 residues: CASRGGTYEQYF. The CDR3 nucleotides are TGTGCCAGTAGGGGGGGGACCTACGAGCAGTACTTC.

This chain's CDR3 is CASSQSAALATEAFF. DNA for the CDR3: TGCGCCAGCAGCCAGTCCGCGGCCTTGGCCACTGAAGCTTTCTTT. The chain has TRBV5-1 and TRBJ1-1; D is ambiguous. This CDR3 spans 15 amino acids. Germline assignment: CDR1 SGHRS and CDR2 YFSETQ. The V end was cut by 4 bases, the J end by 4 bases, with 17 bases between.

On this clone: One end of the junction does not line up with germline, which may come from a read error. The J gene is TRBJ1-6, the V gene TRBV28; D gene unclear. The germline V gene has CDR1 MDHEN and CDR2 SYDVKM. The length of the CDR3 is 13 residues. The CDR3, as DNA: TGTGCCAGCAGTTTACCCTATGATTCACCCCTCCACTTT. Amino acids: CASSLPYDSPLHF.

The chain carries TRBV7-3 and TRBJ2-1, with no clear D. The CDR3 is made up of 14 amino acids. The germline V and J ends were trimmed by 5 bases and 0 bases, with 8 bases remaining between them. In germline, CDR1 is SGHTA, CDR2 FQGTGA. CDR3 sequence reads: CASSPRSSYNEQFF. The DNA for the CDR3 is TGTGCCAGCAGCCCTCGGAGCTCCTACAATGAGCAGTTCTTC.

The V and J genes are TRBV6-5 and TRBJ1-5; D is unresolved. Germline loops: CDR1 MNHEY, CDR2 SVGAGI. The CDR3 is made up of 15 amino acids. With 10 bases removed from V and 1 base from J, the gap between germline ends came to 17 bases. The CDR3, as DNA: TGTGCCACAACTAAGGACCGGGAAAGCAATCAGCCCCAGCATTTT. It specifies CATTKDRESNQPQHF.

The chain couples TRBV6-5 to TRBJ1-1, with D possibly being TRBD1 (6 bases). V was shortened by 6 bases and J by 1 base, with 12 bases between the two germline ends. Germline CDR1 MNHEY, CDR2 SVGAGI. This CDR3 contains 14 residues. The DNA of the CDR3 is TGTGCCAGCAGACCGGGGGGGGCGAACACTGAAGCTTTCTTT. It encodes CASRPGGANTEAFF.

This chain connects TRBV5-1 to TRBJ1-2; 9 bases are shared with TRBD1. Germline assignment: CDR1 SGHRS and CDR2 YFSETQ. This CDR3 contains 15 residues. With 0 bases clipped from V and 7 bases from J, the junction kept 7 bases outside the gene matches. CDR3 residues: CASSLADRGYSGYTF. The CDR3 DNA reads as TGCGCCAGCAGCTTGGCCGACAGGGGGTACTCTGGCTACACCTTC.

This clone appeared a single time. This chain connects TRBV5-1 to TRBJ1-6; D gene uncertain. CDR1 is SGHRS, CDR2 YFSETQ, per germline. This CDR3 comprises 14 residues. Trimming took 0 bases from V and 3 from J, leaving 4 bases between them. CDR3 sequence (DNA): TGCGCCAGCAGCTTGGGCAGCTATAATTCACCCCTCCACTTT. Its protein is CASSLGSYNSPLHF.

The rearrangement joins TRBV28 to TRBJ2-2, with 9 bases lining up with TRBD1. Germline loops: CDR1 MDHEN, CDR2 SYDVKM. The CDR3 totals 15 residues. With V trimmed by 5 bases and J by 4 bases, 5 bases remained unmatched. The CDR3 nucleotides read TGTGCCAGCAGTACCCTGGACAGGGGCACCGGGGAGCTGTTTTTT. Translation gives CASSTLDRGTGELFF.

The V gene is TRBV5-4, the J gene TRBJ1-2; D unresolved. This CDR3 comprises 12 residues. Trimming stripped 4 bases from V and 4 bases from J, with 8 bases between. Germline loops: CDR1 SGHNT, CDR2 YYREEE (reference sequence). The CDR3, as DNA: TGTGCCAGCAGCGCACCGGTCTATGGCTACACCTTC. Translated, it gives CASSAPVYGYTF.

The rearrangement joins TRBV13 to TRBJ1-2; a possible D gene is TRBD1 (6 bases). CDR1 and CDR2 (germline): PRHDT, FYEKMQ (reference sequence). The CDR3 has 13 amino acids. The V end lost 8 bases, the J end lost 5 bases, and 15 bases lay between the germline ends. The CDR3 protein is CASLRGGKYGYTF. CDR3 sequence (DNA): TGTGCCAGCCTGAGGGGGGGCAAGTATGGCTACACCTTC. Filled out from reference TRBV13 and TRBJ1-2, the complete variable domain reads AAGVIQSPRHLIKEKRETATLKCYPIPRHDTVYWYQQGPGQDPQFLISFYEKMQSDKGSIPDRFSAQQFSDYHSELNMSSLELGDSALYFCASLRGGKYGYTFGSGTRLTVV.

V gene TRBV18 combines with J gene TRBJ2-5, with 9 bases fitting TRBD2. Germline loops: CDR1 KGHSH, CDR2 LQKENI. Trimming cost V 6 bases and J 3 bases; bases outside gene matches: 8. The CDR3 is made up of 15 amino acids. The CDR3 coding sequence is TGTGCCAGCTCGGCAATGATAGCGGGGGAAGAGACCCAGTACTTC. Amino acid sequence: CASSAMIAGEETQYF.

The chain carries TRBV5-8 and TRBJ2-3, with 8 bases that match TRBD2. The germline CDR1 and CDR2 sequences are SGHTS and YDEGEE. The CDR3 contains 15 residues. The ends lost 0 bases at V and 2 bases at J; junction bases unmatched: 2. In DNA form, the CDR3 reads TGTGCCAGCAGCTTGGGCGGGGGGCCCACAGATACGCAGTATTTT. The encoded protein is CASSLGGGPTDTQYF.

This chain uses TRBV11-2 with TRBJ1-5, with 9 bases lining up with TRBD1. The CDR3 spans 16 residues. The junction had 8 bases not matched to a gene; V was cut back by 5 bases and J by 3 bases. The germline V gene encodes CDR1 SGHAT and CDR2 FQNNGV. CDR3: CASSPLDRGLNQPQHF. Here the CDR3 DNA reads TGTGCCAGCAGCCCACTGGACAGGGGCCTCAATCAGCCCCAGCATTTT.

The V gene is TRBV6-5, the J gene TRBJ1-1; maybe TRBD1 (5 bases). The V and J ends lost 6 bases and 4 bases respectively, with 15 bases between them. Germline CDR1 reads MNHEY; CDR2 reads SVGAGI. The CDR3 consists of 14 residues. CDR3 DNA: TGTGCCAGCAGGGAGGGATGGGGGGGCACTGAAGCTTTCTTT. It encodes CASREGWGGTEAFF.

This rearrangement joins TRBV28 to TRBJ1-1; 8 nucleotides align to TRBD1. The V gene's germline CDR1 is MDHEN and CDR2 SYDVKM. This CDR3 comprises 14 residues. The junction had 7 bases not matched to a gene; V was cut back by 6 bases and J by 4 bases. CDR3: CASSVQGAGTEAFF. CDR3 nucleotides: TGTGCCAGCAGCGTCCAGGGGGCTGGCACTGAAGCTTTCTTT. The variable domain in full, completed from reference TRBV28 and TRBJ1-1, reads DVKVTQSSRYLVKRTGEKVFLECVQDMDHENMFWYRQDPGLGLRLIYFSYDVKMKEKGDIPEGYSVSREKKERFSLILESASTNQTSMYLCASSVQGAGTEAFFGQGTRLTVV.

This clone was seen just once. The rearrangement uses TRBV9 and TRBJ2-7; weak D call: TRBD1 (5 bases). The CDR3 runs to 16 residues. Per germline, CDR1 SGDLS and CDR2 YYNGEE. V lost 2 bases and J lost 5, with 20 bases in between. CDR3 nucleotides: TGTGCCAGCAGCGTTTATCCCGCAGGGATTAGAAACGAGCAGTACTTC. It specifies CASSVYPAGIRNEQYF.

Details on this clone: The sample carries other DNA sequences with the same CDR3. The rearrangement links TRBV6-5 to TRBJ2-7, with D possibly TRBD2 on 6 matching bases. Germline V lookup: CDR1 MNHEY, CDR2 SVGAGI. The CDR3 contains 15 residues. Deletions cut 0 bases from V and 0 bases from J, with 9 bases between. As DNA, the CDR3 is TGTGCCAGCAGTTACTCAGGAGGGACCTCCTACGAGCAGTACTTC. Encoded protein: CASSYSGGTSYEQYF.

The chain recombines TRBV6-5 with TRBJ2-7, with 9 bases aligning to TRBD2. The CDR3 loop spans 15 amino acids. J lost 4 bases, V lost 2 bases, and 6 bases had no gene match. Germline CDR1 is MNHEY and CDR2 is SVGAGI. The CDR3 nucleotides read TGTGCCAGCAGTTACCTTAGCGGGGGAGCTTACGAGCAGTACTTC. Protein sequence: CASSYLSGGAYEQYF.

J is TRBJ1-1 and V is TRBV5-1; TRBD1 might be the D (6 bases). Trimming took off 5 bases at V and 2 bases at J, with 13 bases between the two ends. CDR3 length equals 14 residues. The germline V gene has CDR1 SGHRS and CDR2 YFSETQ. The CDR3 nucleotides read TGCGCCAGCAGGCCTCAACAGGGAAACACTGAAGCTTTCTTT. Amino acids: CASRPQQGNTEAFF.

The J gene is TRBJ2-7, the V gene TRBV20-1; D is uncertain. The CDR3 extends over 11 amino acids. V dropped 3 bases and J dropped 2 bases, with 5 bases sitting between them. Germline CDR1 reads DFQATT; CDR2 reads SNEGSKA (reference sequence). CDR3 amino acids: CSARRAYEQYF. In DNA form, the CDR3 reads TGCAGTGCTAGGCGAGCCTACGAGCAGTACTTC.

This sequence joins TRBV5-1 and TRBJ1-3, with 9 nucleotides matching TRBD1. V shed 7 bases, J shed 3 bases, and the junction held 2 bases outside the gene matches. Germline V gene sequence: CDR1 SGHRS, CDR2 YFSETQ. This CDR3 region has 13 residues. The CDR3 DNA follows: TGCGCCAGCGGGACAGGGTTTGGAAACACCATATATTTT. This sequence encodes CASGTGFGNTIYF.

The chain joins TRBV27 to TRBJ1-4, with a weak D call TRBD1 (6 bases). CDR1 and CDR2 from the germline V gene are MNHEY and SMNVEV (reference sequence). CDR3 size: 14 residues. The germline V and J ends were trimmed by 4 bases and 4 bases, with 10 bases remaining between them. Here the CDR3 reads CASSSRGNNEKLFF. The DNA of the CDR3 is TGTGCCAGCAGTTCCAGGGGAAATAATGAAAAACTGTTTTTT.

This clone has only one observation. The V and J genes are TRBV2 and TRBJ1-4; a possible D gene is TRBD1 (5 bases). The CDR3 totals 13 residues. V lost 7 bases to trimming and J lost 10 bases, with 16 bases between them. Germline values: CDR1 SNHLY, CDR2 FYNNEI. The CDR3 region has the DNA TGTGCCAGCATCCCCGATTCCGGGGGAAAACTGTTTTTT. This encodes CASIPDSGGKLFF.

This clone was recorded only once. The genes are TRBV18 and TRBJ2-2; 10 bases align to TRBD1. Unmatched junction bases numbered 6, after V lost 8 bases and J lost 3 bases. CDR1 KGHSH and CDR2 LQKENI come from the germline V gene. CDR3 length: 15 residues. The CDR3 DNA reads as TGTGCCAGCCATAGAGGACAGGGGGACACCGGGGAGCTGTTTTTT. Amino acids: CASHRGQGDTGELFF.

The CDR3 sequence is CASSYPTGNGANVLTF. CDR3 bases: TGTGCCAGCAGTTATCCGACAGGGAATGGGGCCAACGTCCTGACTTTC. The rearrangement joins TRBV6-6 to TRBJ2-6; 7 bases agree with TRBD1. Trimming at V came to 3 bases and at J to 3 bases, leaving 5 bases not matched to a gene. Germline V lookup: CDR1 MNHNY, CDR2 SVGAGI (reference sequence). The CDR3 sequence is 16 residues long.